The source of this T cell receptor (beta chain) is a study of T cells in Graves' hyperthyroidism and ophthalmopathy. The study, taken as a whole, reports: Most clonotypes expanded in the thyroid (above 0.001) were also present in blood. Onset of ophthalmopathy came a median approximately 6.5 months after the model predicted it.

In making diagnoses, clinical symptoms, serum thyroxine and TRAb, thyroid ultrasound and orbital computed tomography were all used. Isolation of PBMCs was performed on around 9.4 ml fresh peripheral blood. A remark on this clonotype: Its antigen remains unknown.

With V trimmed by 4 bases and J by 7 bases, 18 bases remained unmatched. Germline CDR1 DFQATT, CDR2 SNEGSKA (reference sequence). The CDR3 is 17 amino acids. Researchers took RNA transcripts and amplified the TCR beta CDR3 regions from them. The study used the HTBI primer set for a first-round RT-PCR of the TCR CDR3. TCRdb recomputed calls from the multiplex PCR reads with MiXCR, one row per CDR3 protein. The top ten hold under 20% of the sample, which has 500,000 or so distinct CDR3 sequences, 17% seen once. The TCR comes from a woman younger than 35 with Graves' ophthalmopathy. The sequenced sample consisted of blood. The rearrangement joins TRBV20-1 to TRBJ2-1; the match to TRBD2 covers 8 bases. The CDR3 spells CSATSLLSAGGTNEQFF. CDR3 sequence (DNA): TGCAGTGCTACCTCTCTCCTCAGCGCGGGGGGTACAAATGAGCAGTTCTTC.